This is a list of T cell receptor beta chains from one sample in a study of healthy donors' naive CD4 and CD8 T cells. TCRdb itself ran the reads through MiXCR, one entry per CDR3 protein. The table lists about 200,000 distinct CDR3 sequences, around 70% of them singletons. Sequencing used naive CD4+ and CD8+ T cells sorted from blood, pooled from several donors. These receptors all come from a pool of human donors in good health; the sample pools cells from several healthy donors. Each CDR3 is given with its conserved first and last residue. A D gene is named only where the DNA matches it firmly.

d_call	v_call	j_call	cdr3_aa
TRBD1	TRBV6-5	TRBJ1-2	CASKGAAGSYGYTF
NA	TRBV2	TRBJ2-7	CASTEGTPSYEQYF
NA	TRBV29-1	TRBJ1-1	CSVVSRHNTEAFF
NA	TRBV6-5	TRBJ2-1	CASSYAEGPGPINEQFF
NA	TRBV27	TRBJ2-4	CASSPRDLLNIQYF
TRBD1	TRBV6-2/TRBV6-3	TRBJ2-7	CASSSLVRTGDSYEQYF
NA	TRBV12-3/TRBV12-4	TRBJ1-1	CASSFKRLGVTEAFF
NA	TRBV12-3/TRBV12-4	TRBJ1-1	CASSLTLLSEAFF
NA	TRBV15	TRBJ2-7	CATSRDGHPYEQYF
NA	TRBV29-1	TRBJ1-1	CSVFRGKAFF
NA	TRBV18	TRBJ1-5	CASSPMNQPQHF
TRBD1	TRBV29-1	TRBJ1-4	CSVETGEHEKLFF
NA	TRBV6-5	TRBJ1-5	CASSSQGLGNQPQHF
NA	TRBV19	TRBJ2-7	CASSIGGLYSYEQYF
TRBD1	TRBV5-4	TRBJ2-7	CASSYTGDYEQYF
NA	TRBV6-2/TRBV6-3	TRBJ2-3	CASSLGRGGTDTQYF
NA	TRBV6-5	TRBJ1-2	CASSYSTATNYGYTF
TRBD2	TRBV29-1	TRBJ2-3	CSVVSGSADTQYF
TRBD2	TRBV29-1	TRBJ2-1	CSVELVGTGGNEQFF
NA	TRBV24-1	TRBJ2-5	CATSDRRSQETQYF
TRBD2	TRBV29-1	TRBJ2-5	CSVEDIGLAGVETQYF
TRBD2	TRBV6-6	TRBJ2-3	CASSFGTSGATDTQYF
TRBD1	TRBV29-1	TRBJ2-5	CSAGQVQETQYF
TRBD1	TRBV20-1	TRBJ2-1	CSARDPRQGADNEQFF
NA	TRBV5-1	TRBJ2-2	CASSLGGTWNTGELFF
TRBD2	TRBV5-1	TRBJ2-1	CASGPGTSYNEQFF
TRBD2	TRBV10-3	TRBJ2-3	CAISEMWRGNTDTQYF
NA	TRBV6-6	TRBJ1-1	CASRGPKNTEAFF
TRBD1	TRBV5-1	TRBJ1-3	CASSSGQGDYGNTIYF
TRBD2	TRBV5-1	TRBJ2-3	CASSPGLAGITDTQYF
NA	TRBV19	TRBJ1-5	CASSLFPTNQPQHF
TRBD1	TRBV11-1	TRBJ2-1	CASSSTRGDRNEQFF
NA	TRBV11-2	TRBJ1-2	CASSLDGTALDYGYTF
NA	TRBV6-5	TRBJ1-6	CASSYAFVGSPLHF
NA	TRBV19	TRBJ1-2	CASSTGLYYGYTF
NA	TRBV6-1	TRBJ2-7	CASSEETGQSPYEQYF
TRBD1	TRBV27	TRBJ1-2	CASSLSWTGNYGYTF
NA	TRBV19	TRBJ2-1	CASRTNPGGEQFF
NA	TRBV19	TRBJ1-2	CASRFEEGYTF
NA	TRBV6-6	TRBJ1-2	CATTPDGRYGYTF
NA	TRBV5-1	TRBJ2-3	CASSSRMDTQYF
NA	TRBV6-5	TRBJ2-3	CASKPPGLADTQYF
NA	TRBV20-1	TRBJ2-7	CSARGDTRAYEQYF
NA	TRBV29-1	TRBJ1-1	CSVAGTSGNTEAFF